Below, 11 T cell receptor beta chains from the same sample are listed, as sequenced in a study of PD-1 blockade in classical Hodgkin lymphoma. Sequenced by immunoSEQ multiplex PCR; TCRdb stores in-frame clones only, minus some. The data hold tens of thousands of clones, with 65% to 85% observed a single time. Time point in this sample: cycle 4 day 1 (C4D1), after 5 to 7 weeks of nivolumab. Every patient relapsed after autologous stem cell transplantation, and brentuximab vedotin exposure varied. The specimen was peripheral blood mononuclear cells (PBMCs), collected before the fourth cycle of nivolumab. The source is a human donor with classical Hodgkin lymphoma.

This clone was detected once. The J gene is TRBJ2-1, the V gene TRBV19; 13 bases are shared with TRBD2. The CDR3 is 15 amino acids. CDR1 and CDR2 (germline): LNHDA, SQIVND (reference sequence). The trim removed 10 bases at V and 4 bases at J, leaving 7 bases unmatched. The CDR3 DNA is TGTGCCACTGGACTAGCGGGAGTGAATTACAATGAGCAGTTCTTC. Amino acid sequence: CATGLAGVNYNEQFF.

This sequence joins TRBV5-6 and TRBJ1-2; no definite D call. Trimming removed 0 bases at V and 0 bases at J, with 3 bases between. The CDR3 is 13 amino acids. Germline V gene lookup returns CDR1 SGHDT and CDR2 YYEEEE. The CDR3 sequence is CASSLEANYGYTF. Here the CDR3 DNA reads TGTGCCAGCAGCTTGGAGGCTAACTATGGCTACACCTTC.

CDR3 DNA: TGCGCCAGCAGCTTGTCGTCGGACACCGGGGAGCTGTTTTTT. This translates into CASSLSSDTGELFF. V is TRBV5-1 and J is TRBJ2-2; D not resolved. This CDR3 is 14 amino acids long. Per the germline V gene, CDR1 is SGHRS and CDR2 is YFSETQ. The ends were cut back, 1 base at V and 3 bases at J, with 7 bases in the middle.

The CDR3 nucleotides read TGTGCGGGGGACAGGGGGACTAGCGGGAGTGCCGGGGAGCTGTTTTTT. Translation gives CAGDRGTSGSAGELFF. J is TRBJ2-2 and V is TRBV30; 14 nucleotides align to TRBD2. Per germline, CDR1 GTSNPN and CDR2 SVGIG (reference sequence). This CDR3 comprises 16 residues. Based on the CDR3 plus reference TRBV30 and TRBJ2-2, the full variable domain is SQTIHQWPATLVQPVGSPLSLECTVEGTSNPNLYWYRQAAGRGLQLLFYSVGIGQISSEVPQNLSASRPQDRQFILSSKKLLLSDSGFYLCAGDRGTSGSAGELFFGEGSRLTVL.

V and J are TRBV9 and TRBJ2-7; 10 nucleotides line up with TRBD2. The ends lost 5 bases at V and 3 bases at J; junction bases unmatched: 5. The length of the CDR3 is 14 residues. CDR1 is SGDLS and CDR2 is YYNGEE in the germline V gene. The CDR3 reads CASRPGLAVYEQYF. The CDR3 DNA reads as TGTGCCAGCAGGCCCGGACTAGCGGTCTACGAGCAGTACTTC.

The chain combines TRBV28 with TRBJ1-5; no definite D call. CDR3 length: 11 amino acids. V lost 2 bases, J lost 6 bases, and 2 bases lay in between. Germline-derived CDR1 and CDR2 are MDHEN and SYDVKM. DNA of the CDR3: TGTGCCAGCAGTTTAGGTCAGCCCCAGCATTTT. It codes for CASSLGQPQHF.

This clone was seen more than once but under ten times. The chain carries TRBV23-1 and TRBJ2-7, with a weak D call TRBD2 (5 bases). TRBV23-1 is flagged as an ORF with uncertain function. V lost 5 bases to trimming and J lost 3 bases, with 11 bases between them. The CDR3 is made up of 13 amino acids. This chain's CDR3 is CASSWRVRYEQYF. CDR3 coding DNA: TGCGCCAGCAGTTGGCGGGTACGCTACGAGCAGTACTTC.

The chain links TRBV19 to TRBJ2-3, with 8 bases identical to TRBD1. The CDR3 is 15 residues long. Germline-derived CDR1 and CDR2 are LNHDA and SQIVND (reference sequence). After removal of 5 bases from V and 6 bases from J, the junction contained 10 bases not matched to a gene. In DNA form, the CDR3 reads TGTGCCAGTAGTTCACCGGGACAGGTTGTCGATACGCAGTATTTT. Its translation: CASSSPGQVVDTQYF.

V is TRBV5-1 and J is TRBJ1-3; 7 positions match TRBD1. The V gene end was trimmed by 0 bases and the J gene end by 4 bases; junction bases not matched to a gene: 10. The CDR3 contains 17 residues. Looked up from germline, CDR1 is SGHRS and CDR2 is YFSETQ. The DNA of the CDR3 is TGCGCCAGCAGCTTGGGGAGGACAGGTATCTCCGGAAACACCATATATTTT. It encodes CASSLGRTGISGNTIYF.

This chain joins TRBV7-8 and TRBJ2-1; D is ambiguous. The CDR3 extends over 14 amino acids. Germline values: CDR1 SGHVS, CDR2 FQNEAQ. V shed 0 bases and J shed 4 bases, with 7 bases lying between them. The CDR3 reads CASSLATAYNEQFF. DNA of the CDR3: TGTGCCAGCAGCTTAGCCACAGCATACAATGAGCAGTTCTTC.

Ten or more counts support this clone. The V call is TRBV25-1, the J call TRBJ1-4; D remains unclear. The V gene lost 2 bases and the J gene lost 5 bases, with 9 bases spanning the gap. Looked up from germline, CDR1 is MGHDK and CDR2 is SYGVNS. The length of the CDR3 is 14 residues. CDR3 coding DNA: TGTGCCAGCAGTGAAGTAGGAAACAATGAAAAACTGTTTTTT. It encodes CASSEVGNNEKLFF.